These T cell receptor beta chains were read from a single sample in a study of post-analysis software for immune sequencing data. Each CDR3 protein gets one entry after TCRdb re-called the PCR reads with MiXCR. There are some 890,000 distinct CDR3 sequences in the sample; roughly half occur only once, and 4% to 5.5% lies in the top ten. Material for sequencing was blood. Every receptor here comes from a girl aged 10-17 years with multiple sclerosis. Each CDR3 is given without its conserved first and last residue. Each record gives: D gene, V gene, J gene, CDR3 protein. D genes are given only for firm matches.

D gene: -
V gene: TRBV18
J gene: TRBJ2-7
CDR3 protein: ASSPGQMVSYEQY

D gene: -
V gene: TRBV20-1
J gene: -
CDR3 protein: SAKTGRSLNEQY

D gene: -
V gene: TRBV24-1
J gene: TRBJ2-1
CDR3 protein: ATSDPGPHNEQF

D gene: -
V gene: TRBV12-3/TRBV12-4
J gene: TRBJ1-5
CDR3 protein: ASSLGRADSNQPQH

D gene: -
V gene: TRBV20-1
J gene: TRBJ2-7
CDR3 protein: SASRTAEPGEQY

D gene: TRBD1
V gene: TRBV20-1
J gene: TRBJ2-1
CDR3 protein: SAKTGVEQF

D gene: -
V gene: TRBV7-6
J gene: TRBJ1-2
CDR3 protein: ASSFGFTGPKEGYT

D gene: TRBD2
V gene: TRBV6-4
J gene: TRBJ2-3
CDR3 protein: ASSELAGGFTDTQY

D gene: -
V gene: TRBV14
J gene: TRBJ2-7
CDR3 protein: ASSLMGNPYEQY

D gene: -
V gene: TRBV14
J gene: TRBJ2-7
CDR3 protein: ASSQDLSSYEQY

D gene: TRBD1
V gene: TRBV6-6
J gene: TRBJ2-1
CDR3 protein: ASSYGSRDRHNEQF

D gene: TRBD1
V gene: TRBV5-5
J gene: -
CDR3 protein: ASSLVVGQGRGAKNIQY

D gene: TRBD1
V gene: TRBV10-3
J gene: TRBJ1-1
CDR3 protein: AISRDRLNTEAF

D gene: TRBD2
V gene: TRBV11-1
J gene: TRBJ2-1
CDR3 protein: ASSFGLAGAKSSYNEQF

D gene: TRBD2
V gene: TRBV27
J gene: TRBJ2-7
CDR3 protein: ASIARGAGVHEQY

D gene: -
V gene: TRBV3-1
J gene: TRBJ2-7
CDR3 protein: ASSPRHIPYEQY

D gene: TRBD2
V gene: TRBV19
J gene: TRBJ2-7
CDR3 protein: ASSNLAGGPVEQY

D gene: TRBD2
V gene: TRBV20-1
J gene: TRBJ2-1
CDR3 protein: SALMTSGEQF

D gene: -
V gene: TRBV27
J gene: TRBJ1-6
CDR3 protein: ASSPSPWLPTLH

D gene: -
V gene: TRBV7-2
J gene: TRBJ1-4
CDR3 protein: ASSVPGDLSGKLF

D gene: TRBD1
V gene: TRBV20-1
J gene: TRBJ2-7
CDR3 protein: SAPRQGSSYEQY

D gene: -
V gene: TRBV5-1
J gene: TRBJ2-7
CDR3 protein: ASRYTERGQTYEQY

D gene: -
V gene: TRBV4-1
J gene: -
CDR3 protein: ASSQDPINYEQY

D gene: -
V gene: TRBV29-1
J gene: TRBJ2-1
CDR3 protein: SVAGSVNEQF

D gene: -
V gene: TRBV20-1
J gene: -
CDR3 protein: SARDPFGYEQY

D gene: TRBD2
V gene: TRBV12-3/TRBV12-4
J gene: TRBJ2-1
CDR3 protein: ASSFRRLAGGVSYNEQF

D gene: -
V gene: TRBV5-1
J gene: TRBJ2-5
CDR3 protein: ASSKNVAETQY

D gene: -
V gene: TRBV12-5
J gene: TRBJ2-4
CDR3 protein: ASGLVLYPLAKNIQY

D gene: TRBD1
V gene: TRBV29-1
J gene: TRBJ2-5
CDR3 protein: SGLDRVRQETQY

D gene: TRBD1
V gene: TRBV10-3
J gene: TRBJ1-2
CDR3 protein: AISGQGDTYGYT

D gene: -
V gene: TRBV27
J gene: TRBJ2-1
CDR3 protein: ASSGSVAGAGEQF

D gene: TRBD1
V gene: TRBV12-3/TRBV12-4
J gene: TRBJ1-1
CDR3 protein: ASRPLGTVNTEAF

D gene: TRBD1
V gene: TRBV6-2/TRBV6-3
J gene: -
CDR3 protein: ASRQTGIETQY